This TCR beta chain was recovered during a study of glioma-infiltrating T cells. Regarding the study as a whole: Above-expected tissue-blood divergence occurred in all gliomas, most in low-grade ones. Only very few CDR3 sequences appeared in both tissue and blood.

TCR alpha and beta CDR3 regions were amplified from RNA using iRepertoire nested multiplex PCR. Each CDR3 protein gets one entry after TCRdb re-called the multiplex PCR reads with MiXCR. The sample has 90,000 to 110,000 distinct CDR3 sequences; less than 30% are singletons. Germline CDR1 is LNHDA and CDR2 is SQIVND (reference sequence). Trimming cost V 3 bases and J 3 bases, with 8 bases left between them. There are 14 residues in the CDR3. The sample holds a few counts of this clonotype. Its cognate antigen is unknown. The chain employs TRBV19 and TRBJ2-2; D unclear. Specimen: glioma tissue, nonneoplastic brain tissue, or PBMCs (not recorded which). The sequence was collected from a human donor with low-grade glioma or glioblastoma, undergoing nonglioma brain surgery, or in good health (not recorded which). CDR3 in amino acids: CASSIGQYTGELFF. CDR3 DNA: TGTGCCAGTAGTATCGGGCAGTACACCGGGGAGCTGTTTTTT.